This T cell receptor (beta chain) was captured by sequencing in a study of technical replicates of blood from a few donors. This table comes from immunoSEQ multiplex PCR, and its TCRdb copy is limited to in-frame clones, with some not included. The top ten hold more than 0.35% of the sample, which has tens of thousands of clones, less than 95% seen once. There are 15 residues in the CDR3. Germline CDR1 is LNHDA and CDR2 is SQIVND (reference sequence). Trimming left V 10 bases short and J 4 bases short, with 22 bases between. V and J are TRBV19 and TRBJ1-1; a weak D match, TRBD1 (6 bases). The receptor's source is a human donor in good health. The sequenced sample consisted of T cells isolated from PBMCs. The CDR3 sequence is CAIKLGGASGTEAFF. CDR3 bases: TGTGCCATTAAACTGGGGGGGGCGTCGGGCACTGAAGCTTTCTTT.